A few counts support the clone carrying this TCR beta chain. TCRdb called the PCR reads again in MiXCR, with one record for every CDR3 protein. The profile shows about 320,000 distinct CDR3 sequences, around 21% of them singletons. The data stem from a study of molecular identifiers for immune sequencing clone quantification. Turning to the study itself: Replicates involved a five-way split of RNA from about 20,000 or 100,000 naive CD8 cells, with sequencing of four.

V lost 4 bases to trimming and J lost 6 bases; unmatched junction nucleotides: 8. The length of the CDR3 is 15 residues. The chain has TRBV12-3 or TRBV12-4 and TRBJ2-7, with 11 bases aligning to TRBD1. Sequenced material: naive CD8+ T cells from blood, with Jurkat cell RNA spiked in. As to subset: FACS-sorted CD8+CD4-CCR7+CD45RA+ naive T cells. This sequence was found in a human donor in good health. Some libraries in this study had Jurkat cell RNA spiked in. CDR3 region: CASSSGTGGGTEQYF. The DNA for the CDR3 is TGTGCCAGCAGTTCCGGGACAGGGGGTGGTACCGAGCAGTACTTC.